The 9 T cell receptor beta chains given below trace back to one sample, sequenced in a study of blood T cells in healthy people across ages. The use of a sample-barcoded 5' primer and a J-beta primer mix characterized a second PCR of about 7 to 12 cycles. Using its own MiXCR run on the 5' RACE reads, TCRdb lists one record per CDR3 protein. Of 850,000 or so distinct CDR3 sequences listed, around 30% are singletons. Sequencing used blood. These receptors originate from a woman at least 80 years old in good health.

There are many counts of this clonotype. The CDR3 DNA reads TGCGCCAGCAGCCAAGAACTAGCGACTAGCGGGCGATCACATACGCAGTATTTT. Translating it yields CASSQELATSGRSHTQYF. V and J are TRBV4-3 and TRBJ2-3; the match to TRBD2 covers 10 bases. V shed 0 bases, J shed 7 bases, and the junction held 13 bases outside the gene matches. CDR1 is LGHNA and CDR2 is YSLEER in the germline V gene. This CDR3 has 18 residues.

This clonotype was counted a few times. The V gene is TRBV7-2, the J gene TRBJ2-2; 14 positions agree with TRBD2. The germline CDR1 and CDR2 sequences are SGHTA and FQGNSA. The CDR3 is 18 amino acids. Trimming took 3 bases from V and 7 from J; bases not matched to a gene: 10. The CDR3 region is CASSLGLAGEPSGGELFF. The CDR3 nucleotides read TGTGCCAGCAGCTTGGGACTAGCGGGGGAGCCTAGCGGCGGGGAGCTGTTTTTT.

In this sample, this clonotype turned up many times. V usage is TRBV10-3 and J usage is TRBJ1-1, with TRBD1 matching 8 bases. CDR3 length: 16 amino acids. V lost 0 bases, J lost 5 bases, and 8 bases stayed unmatched. Germline loops: CDR1 ENHRY, CDR2 SYGVKD. Written as DNA, the CDR3 is TGTGCCATCAGTGAGTCAACAGGGGGTGGATGGACTGAAGCTTTCTTT. It codes for CAISESTGGGWTEAFF.

The chain uses TRBV20-1 and TRBJ2-1, with 7 bases that match TRBD2. V dropped 3 bases and J dropped 9; count of bases not matched to a gene: 11. Germline V lookup: CDR1 DFQATT, CDR2 SNEGSKA (reference sequence). The CDR3 is made up of 14 amino acids. The CDR3 sequence: CSARSSGGDAEQFF. The CDR3 coding sequence is TGCAGTGCTAGGTCTAGCGGAGGGGATGCTGAGCAGTTCTTC.

In this sample, this clonotype turned up many times. The genes are TRBV3-1 and TRBJ2-3, with D possibly TRBD1 on 5 matching bases. V was cut by 3 bases and J by 5 bases, with 15 bases left in between. The germline gives CDR1 LGHDT, CDR2 YNNKEL (reference sequence). The CDR3 consists of 15 residues. CDR3 loop: CASSHEAGLRDTQYF. CDR3 coding DNA: TGTGCCAGCAGCCACGAGGCAGGGTTGAGAGATACGCAGTATTTT.

The sample holds many counts of this clonotype. V gene TRBV7-9 combines with J gene TRBJ1-4; tentatively, D is TRBD1 (5 bases). This CDR3 is 15 amino acids long. V lost 5 bases to trimming and J lost 6 bases, with 16 bases between them. Per the germline V gene, CDR1 is SEHNR and CDR2 is FQNEAQ (reference sequence). The CDR3 DNA sequence: TGTGCCAGCAGCCCCCAGGGTGTATCGGATGAAAAACTGTTTTTT. This codes for CASSPQGVSDEKLFF.

The rearrangement links TRBV28 to TRBJ2-7; TRBD1 matches at 8 bases. The germline V gene has CDR1 MDHEN and CDR2 SYDVKM. This CDR3 has 15 amino acids. V shed 5 bases and J 3 bases; nucleotides not matched to a gene: 9. The CDR3 loop reads CASSGSGTGDYEQYF. The CDR3 bases are TGTGCCAGCAGTGGCTCCGGGACAGGAGACTACGAGCAGTACTTC.

This clonotype was found a few times. CDR3 sequence reads: CAWNTGPNEKLFF. The CDR3, as DNA: TGTGCCTGGAATACAGGACCGAATGAAAAACTGTTTTTT. V is TRBV30 and J is TRBJ1-4; the D gene is possibly TRBD1 (5 bases). Germline V lookup: CDR1 GTSNPN, CDR2 SVGIG (reference sequence). The length of the CDR3 is 13 residues. The V and J ends lost 4 bases and 5 bases respectively, with 11 bases between them.

A remark on this clonotype: An end of the junction differs from the germline gene, which may be a read error. This chain uses TRBV7-7 with TRBJ1-2; 8 bases fit TRBD1. The germline CDR1 and CDR2 sequences are SSHAT and FNYEAQ (reference sequence). The CDR3 is 16 amino acids. CDR3 nucleotides: TGTGCTAGCAGCCCTAACGGGTACAGGGGGAGTTACGGCTACACCTTC. Residues: CASSPNGYRGSYGYTF.